The 20 T cell receptor beta chains presented below share a single source sample, sequenced in a study of cytomegalovirus exposure and HLA in healthy donors. 60 Vbeta and 13 Jbeta primers were used in PCR. Profiled with immunoSEQ multiplex PCR; TCRdb holds only in-frame clones, not every one. Counted here are roughly 150,000 clones, around 75% occurring once; the ten biggest clones make up over 1%. Sequencing was done on a sample of PBMCs. All receptors derive from a female donor in good health and CMV-seronegative.

This chain connects TRBV1 to TRBJ1-5; the table's D call, TRBD1, was not checked against the DNA. TRBV1 is reported as a pseudogene. This CDR3 is built from 16 residues. The CDR3 nucleotides are TGCACCAGCAGCCAAGGGGAACAGGTTGGCGACCAGCCCCAGCATTTT. It specifies CTSSQGEQVGDQPQHF.

The chain combines TRBV28 with TRBJ1-1; 7 nucleotides agree with TRBD1. The junction had 11 bases not matched to a gene; V was cut back by 6 bases and J by 1 base. The length of the CDR3 is 16 residues. Germline assignment: CDR1 MDHEN and CDR2 SYDVKM. The CDR3 nucleotides are TGTGCCAGCAGCACAGACAGGGAATGGTGGAACACTGAAGCTTTCTTT. As protein: CASSTDREWWNTEAFF.

This chain uses TRBV30 with TRBJ2-5; TRBD2 matches at 11 bases. Germline loops: CDR1 GTSNPN, CDR2 SVGIG (reference sequence). This CDR3 has 16 amino acids. V lost 0 bases, J lost 0 bases, and 3 bases stayed unmatched. The CDR3: CAWSVGTSGDQETQYF. DNA of the CDR3: TGTGCCTGGAGTGTAGGGACTAGCGGAGACCAAGAGACCCAGTACTTC.

The chain is built from TRBV6-5 and TRBJ1-5; 8 nucleotides agree with TRBD1. The V segment lost 5 bases and the J segment 7 bases; nucleotides outside the gene matches: 1. Germline assignment: CDR1 MNHEY and CDR2 SVGAGI. The CDR3 length is 12 residues. The CDR3 DNA reads as TGTGCCAGCAGTGGACAGGGCCAGCCCCAGCATTTT. Protein: CASSGQGQPQHF.

This clone was observed a few times. V gene TRBV4-1 combines with J gene TRBJ2-1; TRBD2 agrees at 14 bases. The V gene's germline CDR1 is MGHRA and CDR2 YSYEKL. This CDR3 comprises 18 residues. V gave up 1 base and J gave up 4 bases; unmatched junction bases: 6. The CDR3 loop is CASSQGGTSGRFYNEQFF. The CDR3 DNA reads as TGCGCCAGCAGCCAAGGGGGGACTAGCGGGAGATTTTACAATGAGCAGTTCTTC.

This chain links TRBV9 with TRBJ1-2, with TRBD1 matching over 7 bases. There are 14 residues in the CDR3. V lost 0 bases to trimming and J lost 4 bases; unmatched junction nucleotides: 3. Germline loops: CDR1 SGDLS, CDR2 YYNGEE. As DNA, the CDR3 is TGTGCCAGCAGCGTAGGGGACAGCCTCTATGGCTACACCTTC. This codes for CASSVGDSLYGYTF.

This clone appeared once. The chain is built from TRBV6-5 and TRBJ1-2, with 8 bases identical to TRBD1. The germline CDR1 and CDR2 sequences are MNHEY and SVGAGI. V trimming: 6 bases; J trimming: 3 bases; junction bases outside the gene matches: 6. The CDR3 consists of 14 residues. CDR3 coding DNA: TGTGCCAGCAGCCCGGACAGGGCTTACTATGGCTACACCTTC. Translated: CASSPDRAYYGYTF.

The chain recombines TRBV13 with TRBJ2-7; D remains ambiguous. Germline V gene data show CDR1 as PRHDT and CDR2 as FYEKMQ (reference sequence). The CDR3 is made up of 15 amino acids. The ends were cut back, 1 base at V and 2 bases at J, with 12 bases in the middle. CDR3 bases: TGTGCCAGCAGCTTAGTAAACAGTCATACCTACGAGCAGTACTTC. As protein: CASSLVNSHTYEQYF.

The gene calls are TRBV13 and TRBJ2-1; TRBD2 agrees at 11 bases. Unmatched junction bases numbered 3, after V lost 3 bases and J lost 5 bases. The CDR3 consists of 15 residues. The germline V gene has CDR1 PRHDT and CDR2 FYEKMQ (reference sequence). CDR3 sequence (DNA): TGTGCCAGCAGCTTTTCACTAGCGGGAGACAATGAGCAGTTCTTC. Protein product: CASSFSLAGDNEQFF.

The V call is TRBV5-1, the J call TRBJ2-1, with 13 positions matching TRBD2. The CDR3 covers 15 residues. Unmatched junction bases numbered 1, after V lost 0 bases and J lost 7 bases. Germline-derived CDR1 and CDR2 are SGHRS and YFSETQ. The CDR3 here is CASSLGTSGRNEQFF. The CDR3, as DNA: TGCGCCAGCAGCTTGGGGACTAGCGGGAGAAATGAGCAGTTCTTC. The full variable domain, with the rest looked up from reference TRBV5-1 and TRBJ2-1, is KAGVTQTPRYLIKTRGQQVTLSCSPISGHRSVSWYQQTPGQGLQFLFEYFSETQRNKGNFPGRFSGRQFSNSRSEMNVSTLELGDSALYLCASSLGTSGRNEQFFGPGTRLTVL.

The CDR3 loop is CSVVVVGGRSAKNIQYF. DNA for the CDR3: TGCAGCGTTGTAGTAGTGGGCGGGAGGTCTGCCAAAAACATTCAGTACTTC. The chain carries TRBV29-1 and TRBJ2-4; 8 nucleotides line up with TRBD2. CDR1 is SQVTM, CDR2 ANQGSEA, per germline. CDR3 length: 17 amino acids. Trimming cost V 4 bases and J 1 base; bases outside gene matches: 12. Drawing the rest from reference TRBV29-1 and TRBJ2-4, the complete variable domain is SAVISQKPSRDICQRGTSLTIQCQVDSQVTMMFWYRQQPGQSLTLIATANQGSEATYESGFVIDKFPISRPNLTFSTLTVSNMSPEDSSIYLCSVVVVGGRSAKNIQYFGAGTRLSVL.

The chain is built from TRBV2 and TRBJ1-3; 8 bases are shared with TRBD1. The germline gives CDR1 SNHLY, CDR2 FYNNEI. J was trimmed by 2 bases and V by 4 bases; bases with no gene match: 4. There are 15 residues in the CDR3. CDR3: CASSAEGQAGNTIYF. The CDR3 DNA follows: TGTGCCAGCAGTGCCGAGGGACAGGCTGGAAACACCATATATTTT.

This clone came up once. The gene calls are TRBV19 and TRBJ2-7; a weak D match, TRBD1 (5 bases). CDR1 is LNHDA, CDR2 SQIVND, per germline (reference sequence). The CDR3 sequence is 15 residues long. With 6 bases removed from V and 2 bases from J, the gap between germline ends came to 17 bases. The chain's CDR3 is CASSPDSGRTYEQYF. The CDR3 nucleotides read TGTGCCAGTAGCCCCGACAGTGGACGGACCTACGAGCAGTACTTC.

Here the CDR3 reads CASGLPWTGGIYEQYF. Here the CDR3 DNA reads TGTGCTAGTGGTTTGCCCTGGACAGGGGGTATCTACGAGCAGTACTTC. The J gene is TRBJ2-7, the V gene TRBV12-5; TRBD1 matches 10 bases. Per germline, CDR1 LGHNT and CDR2 FRNRAP. The V segment lost 2 bases and the J segment 3 bases; nucleotides outside the gene matches: 7. The CDR3 runs 16 residues. The whole variable domain, remainder taken from reference TRBV12-5 and TRBJ2-7, is DARVTQTPRHKVTEMGQEVTMRCQPILGHNTVFWYRQTMMQGLELLAYFRNRAPLDDSGMPKDRFSAEMPDATLATLKIQPSEPRDSAVYFCASGLPWTGGIYEQYFGPGTRLTVT.

V and J are TRBV7-9 and TRBJ2-1; 12 bases are shared with TRBD1. The V and J ends lost 4 bases and 9 bases, in that order; junction bases with no gene match: 4. Germline assignment: CDR1 SEHNR and CDR2 FQNEAQ (reference sequence). The CDR3 totals 14 residues. CDR3 residues: CASSSGQGAGEQFF. CDR3 nucleotides: TGTGCCAGCAGCTCGGGACAGGGGGCCGGTGAGCAGTTCTTC.

This sequence joins TRBV19 and TRBJ1-5, with 8 bases aligning to TRBD1. Trimming at V came to 5 bases and at J to 1 base, leaving 7 bases not matched to a gene. Germline assignment: CDR1 LNHDA and CDR2 SQIVND (reference sequence). The CDR3 runs 16 residues. DNA for the CDR3: TGTGCCAGTAGTCTGAAGACAGGGGAGAGCAATCAGCCCCAGCATTTT. Its protein is CASSLKTGESNQPQHF.

V usage is TRBV7-9 and J usage is TRBJ2-5; TRBD2 might be the D (5 bases). The V end lost 6 bases, the J end lost 3 bases, and 14 bases lay between the germline ends. This CDR3 spans 14 amino acids. Per germline, CDR1 SEHNR and CDR2 FQNEAQ (reference sequence). The CDR3 DNA reads TGTGCCAGCAGGAAGGAGGTGGCGGAAGAGACCCAGTACTTC. Translating it yields CASRKEVAEETQYF. Complete variable domain (other parts from reference TRBV7-9 and TRBJ2-5): DTGVSQNPRHKITKRGQNVTFRCDPISEHNRLYWYRQTLGQGPEFLTYFQNEAQLEKSRLLSDRFSAERPKGSFSTLEIQRTEQGDSAMYLCASRKEVAEETQYFGPGTRLLVL.

V usage is TRBV6-6 and J usage is TRBJ2-5; weak D call: TRBD1 (6 bases). Trimming removed 2 bases from V and 4 bases from J, with 11 bases in between. Germline V gene lookup returns CDR1 MNHNY and CDR2 SVGAGI (reference sequence). The CDR3 sequence is 14 residues long. CDR3 coding DNA: TGTGCCAGCAGTTACGAGGGGGAAAGAGAGACCCAGTACTTC. Residues: CASSYEGERETQYF.

This chain links TRBV4-1 with TRBJ2-7; a possible D gene is TRBD1 (5 bases). V dropped 0 bases and J dropped 5 bases, with 14 bases sitting between them. The CDR3 covers 15 residues. The V gene's germline CDR1 is MGHRA and CDR2 YSYEKL. The CDR3 is CASSQEARESNEQYF. DNA for the CDR3: TGCGCCAGCAGCCAAGAGGCCAGGGAATCTAACGAGCAGTACTTC.

For this clone: Given the absence of the conserved phenylalanine or tryptophan at the CDR3 end, a read error is likely. This rearrangement joins TRBV6-1 to TRBJ1-4, with D hard to call. The V end was cut by 10 bases, the J end by 4 bases, with 13 bases between. The germline gives CDR1 MNHNS, CDR2 SASEGT. The CDR3 covers 13 residues. In DNA, the CDR3 is TGTGCCACCTCAAATATTGTTAATGAAAAACTGTTTGTT. It yields the protein CATSNIVNEKLFV.